Listed below are T cell receptor beta chains from one sample, sequenced in a study of blood T cells in healthy people across ages. In TCRdb, the 5' RACE reads were re-called with MiXCR into one record per CDR3 protein. The sample includes 650,000 or so distinct CDR3 sequences, 52% seen only once; the top ten take roughly 13%. Sequencing input: blood. The receptor source for this set is a woman aged 80 or over in good health. The CDR3 runs from the conserved cysteine through the conserved F or W. Fields, in order: D gene, V gene, J gene, clone size, CDR3 DNA, CDR3 protein. A D gene is named only where the DNA matches it firmly. Clone size, where shown, is once, few, many, or a class for clones that have expanded.

NA,TRBV29-1,TRBJ2-5,NA,TGCAGCGTTGACGTCGACGAACAAGAGACCCAGTACTTC,CSVDVDEQETQYF
TRBD1,TRBV13,TRBJ1-1,once,TGTGCCAGCAGCTCATTAGAGGTTCTACGGGACAGGGGATCGGCTTTCTTT,CASSSLEVLRDRGSAFF
NA,TRBV27,TRBJ2-7,few,TGTGCCAGCTCATCCCGACCCGACTACGAGCAGTACTTC,CASSSRPDYEQYF
NA,TRBV3-1,TRBJ2-7,many,TGTGCCAGCAGCCAAGAGAACCAGCAGTACTTC,CASSQENQQYF
TRBD1,TRBV7-9,TRBJ1-6,NA,TGTGCCAGCAGCTTACAAACGGGACAGGGGAATTCACCCCTCCACTTT,CASSLQTGQGNSPLHF
TRBD2,TRBV4-1,TRBJ2-3,NA,TGCGCCAGCAGCCAAGAGCAGCGGGGAACGGATACGCAGTATTTT,CASSQEQRGTDTQYF
NA,TRBV3-1,TRBJ1-1,NA,TGTGCCAGCAGCCAGGGGGGCGTAGGAGCTTTCTTT,CASSQGGVGAFF
NA,TRBV5-1,TRBJ2-7,NA,TGCGCCAGCAGCCCTGGCAGGGGCGATTACGAGCAGTACTTC,CASSPGRGDYEQYF
NA,TRBV7-9,TRBJ2-5,few,TGTGCCGTCCTTAGGCTGGCGGGGCGAAAAGAGACCCAGTACTTC,CAVLRLAGRKETQYF
NA,TRBV4-2,TRBJ2-3,many,TGTGCCAGCAGCCAAGAAGGACGGGGGTTAGATACGCAGTATTTT,CASSQEGRGLDTQYF
NA,TRBV4-2,TRBJ2-3,NA,TGTGCCAGCAGCCAAGATTGGATCTCCACAGATACGCAGTATTTT,CASSQDWISTDTQYF
NA,TRBV14,TRBJ2-7,NA,TGTGCCAGCAGCCACAAGGGGGTAGCCGAGCAGTACTTC,CASSHKGVAEQYF
NA,TRBV20-1,TRBJ2-4,NA,TGCAGTGCTAGGACTCTAGCCAAAAACATTCAGTACTTC,CSARTLAKNIQYF
NA,TRBV7-3,TRBJ2-4,few,TGTGCCAGCAGCCCCGGCCCGTCAAACATTCAGTACTTC,CASSPGPSNIQYF
NA,TRBV4-1,TRBJ2-1,NA,TGCGCCAGCAGCCAAGGGCTAGCGTTTGTGGCTGAGCAGTTCTTC,CASSQGLAFVAEQFF
NA,TRBV10-3,TRBJ2-1,many,TGTGCCATCAGTCAAGCGGGTAGCTCCTACAATGAGCAGTTCTTC,CAISQAGSSYNEQFF
TRBD2,TRBV20-1,TRBJ2-3,once,TGCAGTGCAATAGTCCAGCGGGGAGCGGAGGGGCAGTATTTT,CSAIVQRGAEGQYF
NA,TRBV25-1,TRBJ1-1,few,TGTGCCAGCAGTGAATTAGCGGGGGGTGACGACACTGAAGCTTTCTTT,CASSELAGGDDTEAFF
NA,TRBV5-6,TRBJ2-7,NA,TGTGCCATCAGCCTTAACGACGAGCAGTACTTC,CAISLNDEQYF
TRBD2,TRBV12-3/TRBV12-4,TRBJ2-3,NA,TGTGCCGAAGCGGGGAGCACAGATACGCAGTATTTT,CAEAGSTDTQYF
NA,TRBV27,TRBJ2-5,NA,TGTGCCAGCAGTCCGCGGGACTTTCAAGAGACCCAGTACTTC,CASSPRDFQETQYF
TRBD2,TRBV5-1,TRBJ2-7,NA,TGCGCCAGCAGCAAGGGACTAGCGGGAGGGCTCTCCTACGAGCAGTACTTC,CASSKGLAGGLSYEQYF
NA,TRBV5-1,TRBJ2-3,once,TGCGCCAGCAGCTTACAAACTAGCACAGAGACGCAGTATTTT,CASSLQTSTETQYF
NA,TRBV4-1,TRBJ2-2,few,TGCGCCAGCAGCCTAGCCCTTACGAACACCGGGGAGCTGTTTTTT,CASSLALTNTGELFF
NA,TRBV5-1,TRBJ2-4,NA,TGCGCCAGCAGCTTGGGACAGGCCCAAAACATTCAGTACTTC,CASSLGQAQNIQYF
NA,TRBV20-1,TRBJ2-7,NA,TGCAGTGCTAAAGGACGGGAGAGCTCCTACGAGCAGTACTTC,CSAKGRESSYEQYF
NA,TRBV5-1,TRBJ2-7,many,TGCGCCAGCAGCTTGGCTCAGTCTACCTACGAGCAGTACTTC,CASSLAQSTYEQYF
NA,TRBV7-2,TRBJ2-7,many,TGTGCCAGCAGCTTGGCCCAGACCTACGAGCAGTACTTC,CASSLAQTYEQYF
TRBD2,TRBV12-3/TRBV12-4,TRBJ2-5,NA,TGTGCCAGCCGAGAAAGCGGGGGCCAAGAGACCCAGTACTTC,CASRESGGQETQYF
TRBD1,TRBV7-9,TRBJ2-2,NA,TGTGCCAGCAGCTTCTCCCTCGGACAGGGATTCGGGGAGCTGTTTTTT,CASSFSLGQGFGELFF
NA,TRBV12-3/TRBV12-4,TRBJ2-3,NA,TGTGCCAGCAGCGGAGCTGTCGCAGATACGGAGTATTTT,CASSGAVADTEYF
NA,TRBV20-1,TRBJ1-5,NA,TGCAGTACTAGATCTTACACCAATCAGCCCCAGCATTTT,CSTRSYTNQPQHF
NA,TRBV5-6,TRBJ2-3,many,TGTGCCAGCAGCTTGGCTGGGGGGGCGTGGGATACGCAGTATTTT,CASSLAGGAWDTQYF
NA,TRBV20-1,TRBJ2-1,NA,TGCAGTTCCTACGACTCGGGGGGCTGCAATGAGCAGTTCTTC,CSSYDSGGCNEQFF
TRBD2,TRBV6-5,TRBJ2-1,NA,TGTGCCAGCAGTTACTCGATGATCGCTGCGGGAGGATCCCGTGAGCAGTTCTTC,CASSYSMIAAGGSREQFF
NA,TRBV7-8,TRBJ2-5,few,TGTGCCAGCAGCTCCAGGATAGAGACCCAGTACTTC,CASSSRIETQYF
NA,TRBV28,TRBJ2-4,few,TGTGCCAGCAGTGACCCAGGGTTTGCATCAAAAAACATTCAGTACTTC,CASSDPGFASKNIQYF
NA,TRBV6-6,TRBJ2-1,NA,TGTGCCAGCAGGAAACAGGTCAATGAGCAGTTCTTC,CASRKQVNEQFF
TRBD2,TRBV28,TRBJ2-3,many,TGTGCCAGCAGTTCCCCCACTAGCGGGGGGGCCGGCACGCAGTATTTT,CASSSPTSGGAGTQYF